Below are 4 T cell receptor beta chains sequenced from a single sample in a study of T cells expressing NK-cell markers. TCRdb reanalyzed the 5' RACE reads, giving one entry per CDR3 protein sequence and no DNA. This listing includes about 450,000 distinct CDR3 sequences. Sequenced material: blood T cells: a sorted CD56 or NKG2C T cell subset, CD4+ or CD8+ T cells, or bulk PBMC T cells (not recorded which). The receptors here all came from a woman between 18 and 69 years old in good health.

The gene calls are TRBV30 and TRBJ2-7; there is no DNA to check the TCRdb D call of TRBD1. The germline gives CDR1 GTSNPN, CDR2 SVGIG (reference sequence). This CDR3 has 12 residues. This chain's CDR3 is CAWQGVRYEQYF.

This chain joins TRBV20-1 and TRBJ2-3. Germline values: CDR1 DFQATT, CDR2 SNEGSKA (reference sequence). CDR3 length: 11 amino acids. CDR3 in amino acids: CSATTIDTQYF.

The chain combines TRBV14 with TRBJ2-7; the TCRdb D gene call, TRBD1, has no DNA to confirm it. This CDR3 is built from 14 residues. In germline, CDR1 is SGHDN, CDR2 FVKESK. CDR3 sequence reads: CASSPGTVSYEQYF.

The chain has TRBV29-1 and TRBJ2-1; without DNA, the TCRdb call of TRBD1 cannot be checked. CDR3 length: 16 amino acids. Germline-derived CDR1 and CDR2 are SQVTM and ANQGSEA. The CDR3 reads CSVLGAGPSSYNEQFF.